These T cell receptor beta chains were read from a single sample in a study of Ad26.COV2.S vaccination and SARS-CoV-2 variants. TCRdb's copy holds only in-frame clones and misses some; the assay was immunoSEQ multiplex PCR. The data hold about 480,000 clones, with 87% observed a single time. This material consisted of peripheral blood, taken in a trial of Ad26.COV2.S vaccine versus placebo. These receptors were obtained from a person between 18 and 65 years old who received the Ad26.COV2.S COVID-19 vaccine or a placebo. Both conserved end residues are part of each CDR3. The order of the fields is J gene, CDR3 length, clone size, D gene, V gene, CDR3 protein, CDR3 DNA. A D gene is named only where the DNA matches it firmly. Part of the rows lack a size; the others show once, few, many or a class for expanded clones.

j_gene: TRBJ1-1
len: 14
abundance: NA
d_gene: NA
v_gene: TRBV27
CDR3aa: CASSFGGPNTEAFF
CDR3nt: TGTGCCAGCAGTTTCGGGGGGCCCAACACTGAAGCTTTCTTT

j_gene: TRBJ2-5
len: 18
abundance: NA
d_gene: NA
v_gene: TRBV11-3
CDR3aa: CASSRKGDGLGGQETQYF
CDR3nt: TGTGCCAGCAGCCGCAAGGGGGACGGTCTCGGGGGTCAAGAGACCCAGTACTTC

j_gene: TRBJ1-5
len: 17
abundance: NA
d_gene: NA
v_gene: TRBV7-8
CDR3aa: CASSPGPSRSGNQPQHF
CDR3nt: TGTGCCAGCAGCCCCGGGCCGAGCAGGAGTGGCAATCAGCCCCAGCATTTT

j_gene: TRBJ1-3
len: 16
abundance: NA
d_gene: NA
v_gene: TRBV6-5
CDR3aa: CASSYSPRVPGNTIYF
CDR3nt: TGTGCCAGCAGTTACTCCCCCAGGGTTCCTGGAAACACCATATATTTT

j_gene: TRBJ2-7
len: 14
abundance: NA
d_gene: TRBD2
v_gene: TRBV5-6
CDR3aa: CASSSPGGADEQYF
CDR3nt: TGTGCCAGCAGTTCTCCGGGGGGAGCGGACGAGCAGTACTTC

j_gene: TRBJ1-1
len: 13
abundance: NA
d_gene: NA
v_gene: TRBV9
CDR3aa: CASSVAYSTEAFF
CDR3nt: TGTGCCAGCAGCGTAGCTTATTCCACTGAAGCTTTCTTT

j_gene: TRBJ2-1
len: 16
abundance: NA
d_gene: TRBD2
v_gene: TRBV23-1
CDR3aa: CASSQSGGSDYNEQFF
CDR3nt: TGCGCCAGCAGTCAATCGGGGGGGTCGGATTACAATGAGCAGTTCTTC

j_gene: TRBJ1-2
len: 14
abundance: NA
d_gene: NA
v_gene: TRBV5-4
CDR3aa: CASSPDGANYGYTF
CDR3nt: TGTGCCAGCAGCCCGGACGGAGCTAACTATGGCTACACCTTC

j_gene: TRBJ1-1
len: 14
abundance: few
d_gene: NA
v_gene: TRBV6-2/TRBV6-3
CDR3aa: CASSLLQFNTEAFF
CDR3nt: TGTGCCAGCAGTTTACTTCAGTTCAACACTGAAGCTTTCTTT

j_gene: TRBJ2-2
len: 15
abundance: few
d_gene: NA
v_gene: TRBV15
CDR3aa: CATSSRGSNTGELFF
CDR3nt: TGTGCCACCAGCTCTAGGGGGTCGAACACCGGGGAGCTGTTTTTT

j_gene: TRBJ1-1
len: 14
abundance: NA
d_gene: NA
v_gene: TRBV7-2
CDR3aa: CASSAWTSNTEAFF
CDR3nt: TGTGCCAGCAGCGCATGGACGTCGAACACTGAAGCTTTCTTT

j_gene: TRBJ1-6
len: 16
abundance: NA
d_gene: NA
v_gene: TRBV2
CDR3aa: CASSEAGGVYNSPLHF
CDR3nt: TGTGCCAGCAGTGAAGCTGGTGGGGTTTATAATTCACCCCTCCACTTT

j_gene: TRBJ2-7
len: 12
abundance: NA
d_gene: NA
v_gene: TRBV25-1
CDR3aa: CASSDMGYEQYF
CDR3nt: TGTGCCAGCAGTGATATGGGCTACGAGCAGTACTTC

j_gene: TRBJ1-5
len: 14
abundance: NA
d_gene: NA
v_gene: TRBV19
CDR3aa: CASSTDGSNQPQHF
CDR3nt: TGTGCCAGTAGTACAGACGGAAGCAATCAGCCCCAGCATTTT

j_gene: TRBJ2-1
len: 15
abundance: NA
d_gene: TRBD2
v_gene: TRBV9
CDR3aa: CASSVASGIYNEQFF
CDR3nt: TGTGCCAGCAGCGTAGCGAGCGGGATCTACAATGAGCAGTTCTTC

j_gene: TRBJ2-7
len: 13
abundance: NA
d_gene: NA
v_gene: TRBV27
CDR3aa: CASSLGGKSEQYF
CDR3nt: TGTGCCAGCAGTTTAGGGGGGAAGAGCGAGCAGTACTTC

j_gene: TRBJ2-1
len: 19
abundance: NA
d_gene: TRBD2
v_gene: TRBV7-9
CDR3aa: CASSTPGLAGGLSYNEQFF
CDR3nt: TGTGCCAGCAGCACCCCCGGGCTAGCGGGAGGGCTTTCCTACAATGAGCAGTTCTTC

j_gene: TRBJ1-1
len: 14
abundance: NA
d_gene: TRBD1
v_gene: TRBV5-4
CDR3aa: CASWPGTGVGKAFF
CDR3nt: TGTGCCAGCTGGCCGGGGACAGGGGTAGGGAAAGCTTTCTTT

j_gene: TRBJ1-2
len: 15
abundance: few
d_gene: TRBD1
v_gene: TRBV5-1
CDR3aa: CASRPGTGGIYGYTF
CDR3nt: TGCGCCAGCCGCCCCGGGACAGGGGGCATCTATGGCTACACCTTC

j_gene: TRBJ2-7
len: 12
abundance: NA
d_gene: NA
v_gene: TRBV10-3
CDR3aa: CAIKERSYEQYF
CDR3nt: TGTGCCATCAAGGAAAGGTCCTACGAGCAGTACTTC

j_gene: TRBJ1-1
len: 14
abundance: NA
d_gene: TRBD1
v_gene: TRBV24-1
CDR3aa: CATSDRRRDSEAFF
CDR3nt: TGTGCCACCAGTGATCGCCGCCGGGACAGTGAAGCTTTCTTT

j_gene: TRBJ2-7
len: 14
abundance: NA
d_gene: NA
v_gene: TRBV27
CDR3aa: CASSLRLASYEQYF
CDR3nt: TGTGCCAGCAGTTTACGGCTGGCCTCCTACGAGCAGTACTTC

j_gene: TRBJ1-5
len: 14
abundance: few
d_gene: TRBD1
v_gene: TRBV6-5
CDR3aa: CASRGTAFNQPQHF
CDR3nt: TGTGCCAGCAGGGGGACAGCTTTTAATCAGCCCCAGCATTTT

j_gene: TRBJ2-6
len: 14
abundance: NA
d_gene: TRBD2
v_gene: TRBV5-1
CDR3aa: CASREGGGANVLTF
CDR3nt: TGCGCCAGCCGGGAGGGTGGTGGGGCCAACGTCCTGACTTTC

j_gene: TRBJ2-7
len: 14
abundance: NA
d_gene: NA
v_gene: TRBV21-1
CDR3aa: CASSLSSGIYEQYF
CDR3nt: TGTGCCAGCAGCCTTAGCTCGGGAATCTACGAGCAGTACTTC

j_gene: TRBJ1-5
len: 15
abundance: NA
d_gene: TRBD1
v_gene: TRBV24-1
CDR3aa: CATMPGTGWNQPQHF
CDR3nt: TGTGCCACCATGCCCGGGACAGGTTGGAATCAGCCCCAGCATTTT

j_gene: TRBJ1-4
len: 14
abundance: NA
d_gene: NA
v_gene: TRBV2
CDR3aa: CASSRGGAHEKLFF
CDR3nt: TGTGCCAGCTCCCGGGGGGGCGCTCATGAAAAACTGTTTTTT

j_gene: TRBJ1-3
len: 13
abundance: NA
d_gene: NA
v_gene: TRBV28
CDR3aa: CASSLSDRNTIYF
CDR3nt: TGTGCCAGCAGTTTATCTGACAGAAACACCATATATTTT

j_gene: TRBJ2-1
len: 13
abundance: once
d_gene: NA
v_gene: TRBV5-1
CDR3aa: CASSPDWRDEQFF
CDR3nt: TGCGCCAGCAGCCCGGACTGGAGAGATGAGCAGTTCTTC

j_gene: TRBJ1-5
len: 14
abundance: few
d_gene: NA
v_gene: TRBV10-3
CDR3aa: CAIRGDISNQPQHF
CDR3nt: TGTGCCATCAGGGGAGATATTAGCAATCAGCCCCAGCATTTT

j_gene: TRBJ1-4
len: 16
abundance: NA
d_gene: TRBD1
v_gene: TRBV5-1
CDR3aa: CASSAGGTAGREKLFF
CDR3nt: TGCGCCAGCAGCGCCGGGGGGACAGCCGGTCGGGAAAAACTGTTTTTT

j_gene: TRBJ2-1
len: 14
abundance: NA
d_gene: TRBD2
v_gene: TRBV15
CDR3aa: CATSTTGLVGEQFF
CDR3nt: TGTGCCACCAGCACAACTGGACTAGTGGGTGAGCAGTTCTTC

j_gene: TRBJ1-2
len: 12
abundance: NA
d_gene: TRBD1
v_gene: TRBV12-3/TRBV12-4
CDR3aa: CASRGTGYGYTF
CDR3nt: TGTGCCAGCAGGGGGACAGGCTATGGCTACACCTTC

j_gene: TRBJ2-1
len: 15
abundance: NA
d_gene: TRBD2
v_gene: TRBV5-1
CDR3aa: CASSSRLAGDNEQFF
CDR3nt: TGCGCCAGCAGCTCAAGACTAGCGGGAGACAATGAGCAGTTCTTC

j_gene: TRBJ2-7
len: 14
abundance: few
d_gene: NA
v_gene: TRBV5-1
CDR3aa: CASSLSGDGYEQYF
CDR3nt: TGCGCCAGCAGTTTAAGCGGAGATGGCTACGAGCAGTACTTC

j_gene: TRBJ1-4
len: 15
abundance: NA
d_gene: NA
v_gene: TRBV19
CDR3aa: CASSVNSATNEKLFF
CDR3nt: TGTGCCAGTAGTGTCAACAGTGCAACTAATGAAAAACTGTTTTTT

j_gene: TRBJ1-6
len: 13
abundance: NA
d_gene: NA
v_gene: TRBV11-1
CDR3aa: CASSLAPNSPLHF
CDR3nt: TGTGCCAGCAGCTTAGCTCCGAATTCACCCCTCCACTTT

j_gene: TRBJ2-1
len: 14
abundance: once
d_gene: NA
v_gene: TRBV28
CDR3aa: CASSFQNLYNEQFF
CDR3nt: TGTGCCAGCAGTTTTCAGAACCTCTACAATGAGCAGTTCTTC

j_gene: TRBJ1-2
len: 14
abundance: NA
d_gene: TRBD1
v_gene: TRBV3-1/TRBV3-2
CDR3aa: CASSLLQGASGYTF
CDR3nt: TGTGCCAGCAGCCTTCTACAGGGGGCCTCTGGCTACACCTTC

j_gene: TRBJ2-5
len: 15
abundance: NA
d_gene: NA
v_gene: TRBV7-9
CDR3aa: CASSPQTGLGETQYF
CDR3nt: TGTGCCAGCAGCCCCCAAACAGGGTTGGGAGAGACCCAGTACTTC

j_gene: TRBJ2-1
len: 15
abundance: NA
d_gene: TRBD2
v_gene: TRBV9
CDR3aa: CASSVVGGRGDEQFF
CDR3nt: TGTGCCAGCAGCGTAGTAGGAGGGAGGGGTGATGAGCAGTTCTTC

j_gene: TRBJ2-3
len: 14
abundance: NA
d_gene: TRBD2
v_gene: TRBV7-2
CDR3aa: CASSPGGAADTQYF
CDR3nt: TGTGCCAGCAGCCCGGGGGGAGCCGCGGATACGCAGTATTTT

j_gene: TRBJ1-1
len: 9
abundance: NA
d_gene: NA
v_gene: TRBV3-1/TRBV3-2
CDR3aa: CASRGPAFF
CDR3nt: TGTGCCAGCAGGGGTCCGGCTTTCTTT

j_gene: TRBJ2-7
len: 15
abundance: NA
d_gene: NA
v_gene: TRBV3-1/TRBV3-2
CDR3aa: CASSPLIVGSYEQYF
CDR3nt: TGTGCCAGCAGCCCTTTAATAGTCGGGTCCTACGAGCAGTACTTC

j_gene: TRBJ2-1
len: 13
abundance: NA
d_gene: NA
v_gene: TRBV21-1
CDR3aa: CATSGGSYNEQFF
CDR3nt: TGTGCCACTAGCGGGGGCTCCTACAATGAGCAGTTCTTC

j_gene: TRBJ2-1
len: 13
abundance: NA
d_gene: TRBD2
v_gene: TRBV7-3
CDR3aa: CASSKGLAGGQFF
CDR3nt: TGTGCCAGCAGCAAGGGACTAGCGGGAGGACAGTTCTTC

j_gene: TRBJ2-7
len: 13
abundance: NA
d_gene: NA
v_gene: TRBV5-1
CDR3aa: CASSLSGLSKEYF
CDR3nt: TGCGCCAGCAGCTTGTCCGGGCTCTCTAAGGAGTACTTC

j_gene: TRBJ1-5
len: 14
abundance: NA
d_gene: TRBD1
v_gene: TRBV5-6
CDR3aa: CASSGRGLNQPQHF
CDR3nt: TGTGCCAGCAGCGGCAGGGGGCTCAATCAGCCCCAGCATTTT

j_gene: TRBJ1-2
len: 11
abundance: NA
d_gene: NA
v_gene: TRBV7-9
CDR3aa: CASPDRYGYTF
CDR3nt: TGTGCCAGCCCGGACCGCTATGGCTACACCTTC